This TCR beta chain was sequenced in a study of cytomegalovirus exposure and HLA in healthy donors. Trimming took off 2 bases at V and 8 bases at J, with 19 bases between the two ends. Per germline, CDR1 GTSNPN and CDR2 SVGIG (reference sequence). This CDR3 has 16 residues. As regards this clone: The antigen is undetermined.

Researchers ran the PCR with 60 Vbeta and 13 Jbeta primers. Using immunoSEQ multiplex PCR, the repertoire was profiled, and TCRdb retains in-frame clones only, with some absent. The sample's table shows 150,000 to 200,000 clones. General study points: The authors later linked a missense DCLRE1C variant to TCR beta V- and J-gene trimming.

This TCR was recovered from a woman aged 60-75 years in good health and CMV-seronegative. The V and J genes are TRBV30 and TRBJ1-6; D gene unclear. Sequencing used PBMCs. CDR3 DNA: TGTGCCTGGAGTCTCCGATCCCTACTCTCCCATTCACCCCTCCACTTT. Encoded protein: CAWSLRSLLSHSPLHF. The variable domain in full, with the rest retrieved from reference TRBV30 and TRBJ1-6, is SQTIHQWPATLVQPVGSPLSLECTVEGTSNPNLYWYRQAAGRGLQLLFYSVGIGQISSEVPQNLSASRPQDRQFILSSKKLLLSDSGFYLCAWSLRSLLSHSPLHFGNGTRLTVT.